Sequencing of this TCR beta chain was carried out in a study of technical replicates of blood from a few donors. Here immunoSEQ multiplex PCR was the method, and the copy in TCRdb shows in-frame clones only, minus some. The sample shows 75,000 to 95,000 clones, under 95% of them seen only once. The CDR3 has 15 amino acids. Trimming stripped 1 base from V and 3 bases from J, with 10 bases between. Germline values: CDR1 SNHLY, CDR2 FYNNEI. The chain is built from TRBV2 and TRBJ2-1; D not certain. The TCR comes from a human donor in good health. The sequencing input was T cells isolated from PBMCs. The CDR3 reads CASSEGAFFYNEQFF. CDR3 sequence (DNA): TGTGCCAGCAGTGAAGGGGCATTTTTCTACAATGAGCAGTTCTTC.